This T cell receptor (beta chain) comes out of a study of neoadjuvant nivolumab and ipilimumab in lung cancer. For the study at large: Patients got nivolumab 3 mg/kg on days 1, 15 and 29; combination added ipilimumab 1 mg/kg day 1. Study results and caveats: Higher pretherapy blood TCR richness went with higher resected-tumor richness. From pretherapy to surgery, tumor richness and clonality rose with dual therapy.

To note about this clone: The target antigen is unknown.

Repertoires were generated with immunoSEQ multiplex PCR, while TCRdb's copy carries only in-frame clones and drops some. The sample records approximately 7,200 clones, roughly 85% being singletons. The CDR3 is 14 amino acids. V lost 4 bases to trimming and J lost 3 bases, with 12 bases between them. CDR1 is MNHNS and CDR2 is SASEGT in the germline V gene. The origin of this receptor is an adult with non-small cell lung cancer. The rearrangement uses TRBV6-1 and TRBJ1-2; possible D gene TRBD1, 6 bases. The source was tumor tissue, collected after neoadjuvant nivolumab, alone or with ipilimumab, at or shortly before surgery. CDR3 nucleotide sequence: TGTGCCAGCAGTGCGTACCCAGGGGACTATGGCTACACCTTC. Encoded protein: CASSAYPGDYGYTF.